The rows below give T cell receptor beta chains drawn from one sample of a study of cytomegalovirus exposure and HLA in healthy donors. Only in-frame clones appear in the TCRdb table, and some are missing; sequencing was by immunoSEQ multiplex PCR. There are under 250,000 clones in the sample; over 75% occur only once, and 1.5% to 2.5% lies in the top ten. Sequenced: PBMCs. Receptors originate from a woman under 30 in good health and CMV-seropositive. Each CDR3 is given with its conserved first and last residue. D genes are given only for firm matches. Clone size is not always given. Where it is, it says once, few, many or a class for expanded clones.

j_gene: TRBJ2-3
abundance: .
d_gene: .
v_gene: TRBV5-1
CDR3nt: TGCGCCAGCAGCCCCGTAGCGGAAAGCACAGATACGCAGTATTTT
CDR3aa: CASSPVAESTDTQYF

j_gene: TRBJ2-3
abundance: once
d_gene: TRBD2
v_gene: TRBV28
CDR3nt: TGTGCCAGCAGTTTTAGACTAGCGGGGCCCACAGATACGCAGTATTTT
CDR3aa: CASSFRLAGPTDTQYF

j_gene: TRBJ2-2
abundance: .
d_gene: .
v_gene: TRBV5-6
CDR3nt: TGTGCCAGCAGCTTTTGGCTGAACACCGGGGAGCTGTTTTTT
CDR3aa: CASSFWLNTGELFF

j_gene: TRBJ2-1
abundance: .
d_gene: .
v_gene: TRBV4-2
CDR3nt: TGTGCCAGCAGCCAAGATTCTACCTCATCCCGCTACAATGAGCAGTTCTTC
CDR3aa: CASSQDSTSSRYNEQFF

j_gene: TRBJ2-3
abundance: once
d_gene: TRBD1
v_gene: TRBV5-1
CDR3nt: TGCGCCAGCAGCTTGGGACAGGGGCCAGATACGCAGTATTTT
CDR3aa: CASSLGQGPDTQYF

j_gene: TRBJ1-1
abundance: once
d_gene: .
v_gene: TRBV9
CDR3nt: TGTGCCAGCAGCCTCGGCGGGAGCACTGAAGCTTTCTTT
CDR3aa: CASSLGGSTEAFF

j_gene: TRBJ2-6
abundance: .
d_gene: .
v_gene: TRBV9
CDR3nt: TGTGCCAGCAGCGGACCTGACAGTTCTGGGGCCAACGTCCTGACTTTC
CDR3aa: CASSGPDSSGANVLTF

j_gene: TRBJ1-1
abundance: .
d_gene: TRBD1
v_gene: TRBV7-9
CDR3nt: TGTGCCAGCAGCCCGGGGACAGGGGATACTGAAGCTTTCTTT
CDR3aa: CASSPGTGDTEAFF

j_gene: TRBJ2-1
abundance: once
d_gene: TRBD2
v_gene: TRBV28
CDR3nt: TGTGCCAGCAGTTTGAGGAGTAGCGGGATGTACAATGAGCAGTTCTTC
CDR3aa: CASSLRSSGMYNEQFF

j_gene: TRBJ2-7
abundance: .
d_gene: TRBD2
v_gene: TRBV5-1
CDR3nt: TGCGCCAGCAGCTTAAACAGCGGGAGCTCCTACGAGCAGTACTTC
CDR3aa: CASSLNSGSSYEQYF

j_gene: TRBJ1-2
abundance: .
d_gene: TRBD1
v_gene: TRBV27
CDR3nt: TGTGCCAGCAGGCCCCTTCACAGGGGTTATGGCTACACCTTC
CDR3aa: CASRPLHRGYGYTF

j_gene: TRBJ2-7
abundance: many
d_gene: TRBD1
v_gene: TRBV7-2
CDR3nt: TGTGCCAGCAGCTCACAGGGGAACGAGCAGTACTTC
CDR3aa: CASSSQGNEQYF

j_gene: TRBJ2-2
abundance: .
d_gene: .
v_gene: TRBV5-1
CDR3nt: TGCGCCAGCAGCTTCGGTCTTTTCACCGGGGAGCTGTTTTTT
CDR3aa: CASSFGLFTGELFF

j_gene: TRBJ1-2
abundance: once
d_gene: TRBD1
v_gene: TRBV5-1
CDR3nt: TGCGCCAGCAGCTCCCTTGGAGGGGGCGACGGCTACACCTTC
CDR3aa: CASSSLGGGDGYTF

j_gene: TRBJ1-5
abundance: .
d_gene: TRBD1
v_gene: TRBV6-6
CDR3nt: TGTGCCAGCCGGGACAGGGGGCACGATCAGCCCCAGCATTTT
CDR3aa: CASRDRGHDQPQHF

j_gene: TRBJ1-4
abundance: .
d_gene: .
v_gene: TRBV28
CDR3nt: TGTGCCAGCAGTACAGCGGGACAAGAGGATCAAAAACTGTTTTTT
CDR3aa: CASSTAGQEDQKLFF

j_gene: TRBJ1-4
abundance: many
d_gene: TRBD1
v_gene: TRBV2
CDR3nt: TGTGCCAGCAGTGAGGACAGGAGGGAAAAACTGTTTTTT
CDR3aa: CASSEDRREKLFF

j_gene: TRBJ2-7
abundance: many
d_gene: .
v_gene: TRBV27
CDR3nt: TGTGCCAGCAGTACCCTCCCACTAGTATACGAGCAGTACTTC
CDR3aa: CASSTLPLVYEQYF

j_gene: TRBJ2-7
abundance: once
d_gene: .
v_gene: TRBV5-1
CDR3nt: TGCGCCAGCAGCTTGGGGGGGGGCACCTACGAGCAGTACTTC
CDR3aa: CASSLGGGTYEQYF

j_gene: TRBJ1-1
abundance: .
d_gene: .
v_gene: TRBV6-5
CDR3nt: TGTGCCAGCAGCCCGACAGGGAACACTGAAGCTTTCTTT
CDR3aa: CASSPTGNTEAFF

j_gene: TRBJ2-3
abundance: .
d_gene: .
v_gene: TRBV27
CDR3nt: TGTGCCAGCAGCCCTAGCACAGATACGCAGTATTTT
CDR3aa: CASSPSTDTQYF

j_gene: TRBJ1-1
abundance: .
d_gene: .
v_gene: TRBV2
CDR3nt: TGTGCCAGCACCCCAGACGGAGAGAACACTGAAGCTTTCTTT
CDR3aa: CASTPDGENTEAFF

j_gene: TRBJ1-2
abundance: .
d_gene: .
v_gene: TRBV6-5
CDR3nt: TGTGCCAGCACTACGGGACATTTTGGCTACACCTTC
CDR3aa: CASTTGHFGYTF

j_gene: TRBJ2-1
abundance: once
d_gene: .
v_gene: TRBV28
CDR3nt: TGTGCCAGCAGTTTATGGGCAGGGACTGGCAATGAGCAGTTCTTC
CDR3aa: CASSLWAGTGNEQFF

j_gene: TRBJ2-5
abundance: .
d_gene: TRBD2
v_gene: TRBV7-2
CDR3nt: TGTGCCAGCAACCTAATCCTTGGGGGGGAAGAGACCCAGTACTTC
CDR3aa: CASNLILGGEETQYF

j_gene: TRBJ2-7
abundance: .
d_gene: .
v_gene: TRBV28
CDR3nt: TGTGCCAGCAGTTCAAACGAGCAGTACTTC
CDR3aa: CASSSNEQYF

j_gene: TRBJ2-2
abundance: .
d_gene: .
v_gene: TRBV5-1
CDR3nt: TGCGCCAGCAGCTTGTTACAAGGGGGTAACACCGGGGAGCTGTTTTTT
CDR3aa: CASSLLQGGNTGELFF

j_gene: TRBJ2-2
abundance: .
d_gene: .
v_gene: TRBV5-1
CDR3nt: TGCGCCAGCAGCTTGGGAGACAGGTACACCGGGGAGCTGTTTTTT
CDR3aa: CASSLGDRYTGELFF

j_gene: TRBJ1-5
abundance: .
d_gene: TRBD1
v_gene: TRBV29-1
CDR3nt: TGCAGCGTTGAGGTCCGAAAACAGGGGAGCAATCAGCCCCAGCATTTT
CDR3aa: CSVEVRKQGSNQPQHF

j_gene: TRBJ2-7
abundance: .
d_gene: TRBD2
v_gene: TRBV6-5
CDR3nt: TGTGCCAGCAGTACCGGGACTAGGAGCGGTGAGCAGTACTTC
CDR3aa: CASSTGTRSGEQYF

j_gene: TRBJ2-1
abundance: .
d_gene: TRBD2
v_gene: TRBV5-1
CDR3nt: TGCGCCAGCAGCGATCCGACAGTTGGGGAGGGAGGTGAGCAGTTCTTC
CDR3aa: CASSDPTVGEGGEQFF

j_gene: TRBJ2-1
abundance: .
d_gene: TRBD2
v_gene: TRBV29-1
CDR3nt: TGCAGCGTTGAGGGGACACTAGCGGGAGGTTTTTACAATGAGCAGTTCTTC
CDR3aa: CSVEGTLAGGFYNEQFF

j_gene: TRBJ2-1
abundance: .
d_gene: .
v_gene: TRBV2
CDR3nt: TGTGCCAGCAGTAGACAGGGAGGAGATGAGCAGTTCTTC
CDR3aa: CASSRQGGDEQFF

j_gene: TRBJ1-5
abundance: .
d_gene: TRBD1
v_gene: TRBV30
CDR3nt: TGTGCCTGGAGTGTACGGGACAGAAGTCCTTCTTCTAATCAGCCCCAGCATTTT
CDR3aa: CAWSVRDRSPSSNQPQHF

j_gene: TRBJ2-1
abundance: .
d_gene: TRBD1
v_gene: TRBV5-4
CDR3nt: TGTGCCAGCAGTCAAGACAGGGGGCAGTACAATGAGCAGTTCTTC
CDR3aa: CASSQDRGQYNEQFF

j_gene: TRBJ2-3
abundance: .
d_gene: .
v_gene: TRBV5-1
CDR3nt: TGCGCCAGCAGGGCGGATTTAGATACGCAGTATTTT
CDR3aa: CASRADLDTQYF

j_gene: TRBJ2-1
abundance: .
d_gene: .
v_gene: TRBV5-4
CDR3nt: TGTGCCAGCAGCGAGGACTGGAGGGATGAGCAGTTCTTC
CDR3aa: CASSEDWRDEQFF

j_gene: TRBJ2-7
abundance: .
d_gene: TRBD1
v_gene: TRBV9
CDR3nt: TGTGCCTCAGCAGGGACAGACACTATGGTGGTCTTC
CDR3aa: CASAGTDTMVVF

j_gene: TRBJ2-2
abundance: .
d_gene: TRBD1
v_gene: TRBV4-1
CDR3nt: TGCGCCAGCAGCCAAGTGCTGAGGACAGGGGGCGGCGGGGAGCTGTTTTTT
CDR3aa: CASSQVLRTGGGGELFF

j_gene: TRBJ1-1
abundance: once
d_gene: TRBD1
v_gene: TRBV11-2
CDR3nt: TGTGCCAGCAGCTTGGGACAGGGGTCCACTGAAGCTTTCTTT
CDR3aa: CASSLGQGSTEAFF

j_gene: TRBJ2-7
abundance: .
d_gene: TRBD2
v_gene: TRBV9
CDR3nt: TGTGCCAGCAGCGTCGGTCTCGGGGAGGGGCCGAATCCCTACGAGCAGTACTTC
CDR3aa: CASSVGLGEGPNPYEQYF

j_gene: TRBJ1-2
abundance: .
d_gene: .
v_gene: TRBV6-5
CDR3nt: TGTGCCAGCAGTTACACCCGGGACTCCCACTGGACCTTC
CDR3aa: CASSYTRDSHWTF